The 15 T cell receptor beta chains below were found in one sample sequenced in a study of T-cell memory formation after mild COVID-19. TCRdb re-analysed the 5' RACE reads in MiXCR, keeping a single row per CDR3 protein. The repertoire includes over 95,000 distinct CDR3 sequences, about 20% of them detected once, and approximately 40% sits in the top ten. The sample was PBMCs or a T cell subset sorted from them (not recorded which). The receptor set was obtained from a man between 18 and 29 years old who had mild COVID-19 (a few samples of this study predate the infection). Cell type and time point are not known.

The chain joins TRBV20-1 to TRBJ1-3; D gene unclear. V was trimmed by 6 bases and J by 2 bases, leaving 14 bases between them. Germline V lookup: CDR1 DFQATT, CDR2 SNEGSKA (reference sequence). This CDR3 is 14 amino acids long. Here the CDR3 DNA reads TGCAGTGCAAGTACCCCTCACGCTGGAAACACCATATATTTT. Amino acids: CSASTPHAGNTIYF.

This chain links TRBV4-3 with TRBJ2-3; either TRBD1 or TRBD2 may fit D (7 bases each). V shed 5 bases and J shed 4 bases, with 19 bases lying between them. Germline values: CDR1 LGHNA, CDR2 YSLEER. This CDR3 spans 16 amino acids. Written as DNA, the CDR3 is TGCGCCAGCAGCGGGCGGTCAGGGGGGGAGCCAGATACGCAGTATTTT. As protein: CASSGRSGGEPDTQYF.

V usage is TRBV10-1 and J usage is TRBJ1-1; 10 nucleotides agree with TRBD1. V was pared by 4 bases and J by 3 bases, with 2 bases of the junction left unmatched. Germline CDR1 and CDR2: WNHNN and SYGVQD (reference sequence). The CDR3 is 14 amino acids. This chain's CDR3 is CASSGGTGDTEAFF. CDR3 in DNA: TGCGCCAGCAGTGGGGGGACAGGGGACACTGAAGCTTTCTTT.

This clonotype was observed a handful of times. This sequence joins TRBV11-2 and TRBJ2-1; D ambiguous. The V end lost 3 bases, the J end lost 2 bases, and 11 bases lay between the germline ends. Germline V gives CDR1 SGHAT, CDR2 FQNNGV. The CDR3 has 15 amino acids. Here the CDR3 reads CASSFVAAPYNEQFF. CDR3 nucleotide sequence: TGTGCCAGCAGCTTCGTCGCGGCGCCCTACAATGAGCAGTTCTTC.

V is TRBV2 and J is TRBJ2-5; 8 nucleotides match TRBD2. With 6 bases clipped from V and 4 bases from J, the junction kept 10 bases outside the gene matches. CDR3 length: 15 residues. The V gene's germline CDR1 is SNHLY and CDR2 FYNNEI. The CDR3 coding sequence is TGTGCCAGCAGCCCCGGGGGGGCCGATACAGAGACCCAGTACTTC. Its protein is CASSPGGADTETQYF. Using reference TRBV2 and TRBJ2-5 for the parts outside the CDR3, the full variable domain is EPEVTQTPSHQVTQMGQEVILRCVPISNHLYFYWYRQILGQKVEFLVSFYNNEISEKSEIFDDQFSVERPDGSNFTLKIRSTKLEDSAMYFCASSPGGADTETQYFGPGTRLLVL.

The V gene is TRBV5-1, the J gene TRBJ2-1; tentatively, D is TRBD2 (7 bases). V lost 4 bases and J 9 bases, leaving 20 bases between the germline ends. From germline, CDR1 is SGHRS and CDR2 YFSETQ. The CDR3 has 15 amino acids. The CDR3 sequence is CASSPGQWGGGEQFF. CDR3 nucleotides: TGCGCCAGCAGCCCCGGACAGTGGGGGGGTGGTGAGCAGTTCTTC.

This clonotype was seen a handful of times. The genes are TRBV20-1 and TRBJ1-1, with 7 nucleotides matching TRBD1. Losses at the gene ends were 2 bases for V and 11 bases for J; bases not matched to a gene: 11. Germline CDR1 and CDR2: DFQATT and SNEGSKA (reference sequence). The length of the CDR3 is 13 residues. Here the CDR3 reads CSARFNRGLWAFF. DNA for the CDR3: TGCAGTGCTAGATTTAACAGGGGACTCTGGGCTTTCTTT.

This clonotype is termed medium-sized. V is TRBV6-5 and J is TRBJ1-2; tentatively, D is TRBD1 (6 bases). CDR1 is MNHEY, CDR2 SVGAGI, per germline. The V gene lost 0 bases and the J gene lost 7 bases, with 15 bases spanning the gap. The CDR3 covers 15 residues. CDR3 DNA: TGTGCCAGCAGTTACTCGACTGGGACATCGGGTGGCTACACCTTC. Residues: CASSYSTGTSGGYTF.

This clonotype turned up a few times. This chain links TRBV7-9 with TRBJ2-5; perhaps TRBD1 as D (5 bases). This CDR3 region has 14 residues. Germline CDR1 SEHNR, CDR2 FQNEAQ (reference sequence). The V end was cut by 10 bases, the J end by 1 base, with 16 bases between. The chain's CDR3 is CATQSPGAQETQYF. The CDR3 DNA follows: TGTGCCACCCAATCACCTGGGGCCCAAGAGACCCAGTACTTC.

This clonotype showed up just a few times. V usage is TRBV19 and J usage is TRBJ2-1; 9 bases line up with TRBD1. Unmatched junction bases numbered 3, after V lost 5 bases and J lost 7 bases. The CDR3 is 13 residues long. Germline V gene sequence: CDR1 LNHDA, CDR2 SQIVND (reference sequence). The CDR3 here is CASSPGTGNEQFF. For the CDR3, the DNA is TGTGCCAGTAGTCCCGGGACAGGGAATGAGCAGTTCTTC. The variable domain in full, with the rest retrieved from reference TRBV19 and TRBJ2-1, is DGGITQSPKYLFRKEGQNVTLSCEQNLNHDAMYWYRQDPGQGLRLIYYSQIVNDFQKGDIAEGYSVSREKKESFPLTVTSAQKNPTAFYLCASSPGTGNEQFFGPGTRLTVL.

V usage is TRBV4-1 and J usage is TRBJ1-2; D possibly corresponds to TRBD1 (5 bases). Germline CDR1 is MGHRA and CDR2 is YSYEKL. V lost 3 bases, J lost 2 bases, and 16 bases lay in between. CDR3 length: 16 residues. CDR3 amino acids: CASSQAGTGVNYGYTF. The DNA for the CDR3 is TGCGCCAGCAGCCAGGCCGGGACGGGAGTAAACTATGGCTACACCTTC.

This chain connects TRBV4-2 to TRBJ2-5; 7 bases line up with TRBD1. Trimming took 3 bases from V and 3 from J; bases not matched to a gene: 7. The germline V gene has CDR1 LGHNA and CDR2 YNFKEQ. The length of the CDR3 is 15 residues. As DNA, the CDR3 is TGTGCCAGCAGCCAGGCCGGGACAGAGGAAGAGACCCAGTACTTC. It translates to CASSQAGTEEETQYF.

This clonotype turned up a few times. The CDR3, as DNA: TGTGCCAGCAGCACGGGGGGAGCCGACTATGGCTACACCTTC. This encodes CASSTGGADYGYTF. J is TRBJ1-2 and V is TRBV7-9; D may be TRBD1 (5 bases). The CDR3 covers 14 residues. Germline CDR1 SEHNR, CDR2 FQNEAQ (reference sequence). Deletions cut 5 bases from V and 3 bases from J, with 13 bases between.

The J gene is TRBJ2-5, the V gene TRBV7-6, with D tentatively TRBD1 or TRBD2 (5 bases each). Trimming pared 1 base from V and 0 bases from J, leaving 15 bases between. Germline V gene data show CDR1 as SGHVS and CDR2 as FNYEAQ. The CDR3 length is 17 residues. The CDR3 loop reads CASSLDYRGRYQETQYF. The CDR3 DNA is TGTGCCAGCAGCTTAGATTACCGGGGCCGGTACCAAGAGACCCAGTACTTC.

V gene TRBV24-1 combines with J gene TRBJ2-6; TRBD1 is a possible D gene (5 bases). The CDR3 consists of 15 residues. Looked up from germline, CDR1 is KGHDR and CDR2 is SFDVKD. V was pared by 6 bases and J by 2 bases, with 10 bases between. The CDR3 sequence: CATSSGHPGANVLTF. CDR3 DNA: TGTGCCACCAGTTCAGGGCATCCTGGGGCCAACGTCCTGACTTTC.